Included here is one TCR beta chain sequence, with context. This record belongs to a study of blood T cell repertoires in COVID-19. Ages ranged from roughly 18 to 100 years, with residence in about 23 US areas. Generated by immunoSEQ multiplex PCR, the TCRdb table keeps only in-frame clones and is missing some. This sample yields 380,000 or so clones, of which around nine tenths are seen a single time; about 0.89% belongs to the top ten. J gave up 6 bases and V 2 bases, and 12 bases lay outside the gene matches. This CDR3 spans 17 amino acids. CDR1 and CDR2 (germline): SGHDN, FVKESK. This sequence joins TRBV14 and TRBJ2-3; 9 nucleotides align to TRBD2. The TCR comes from a woman aged 25 to 39 with acute COVID-19. The sample comprised PBMCs or T cells enriched from blood (not recorded which). The CDR3 here is CASSQRTGTSPFDTQYF. The CDR3 nucleotides read TGTGCCAGCAGCCAACGGACTGGGACTAGCCCTTTCGATACGCAGTATTTT.